A single sample is the source of the 3 T cell receptor beta chains below, sequenced in a study of cytomegalovirus exposure and HLA in healthy donors. The PCR used 60 Vbeta and 13 Jbeta primers. The assay was immunoSEQ multiplex PCR, and TCRdb's table has in-frame clones only and misses some. The sample holds 150,000 to 200,000 clones, about 80% seen once. The sample taken for sequencing was PBMCs. These receptors were collected from a woman aged 40 to 50 in good health and CMV-seronegative.

The chain recombines TRBV28 with TRBJ2-7; 14 bases fit TRBD2. V lost 4 bases to trimming and J lost 4 bases; unmatched junction nucleotides: 15. The germline gives CDR1 MDHEN, CDR2 SYDVKM. CDR3 length: 19 residues. CDR3 in DNA: TGTGCCAGCAGTTCCCAGACAGGGGGACTAGCGGGAGCCCGGTACGAGCAGTACTTC. Its protein is CASSSQTGGLAGARYEQYF.

V is TRBV2 and J is TRBJ2-2; D call uncertain. The V gene's germline CDR1 is SNHLY and CDR2 FYNNEI. Trimming removed 4 bases from V and 0 bases from J, with 9 bases in between. This CDR3 region has 15 residues. The CDR3: CASSVERSNTGELFF. The CDR3 DNA sequence: TGTGCCAGCAGTGTAGAACGGTCGAACACCGGGGAGCTGTTTTTT.

The chain couples TRBV6-6 to TRBJ1-2; no clear D. The germline V gene has CDR1 MNHNY and CDR2 SVGAGI (reference sequence). With 2 bases removed from V and 2 bases from J, the gap between germline ends came to 6 bases. CDR3 length: 13 amino acids. In nucleotides, the CDR3 is TGTGCCAGCAGTTACGCCGAGAACTATGGCTACACCTTC. It is translated as CASSYAENYGYTF.